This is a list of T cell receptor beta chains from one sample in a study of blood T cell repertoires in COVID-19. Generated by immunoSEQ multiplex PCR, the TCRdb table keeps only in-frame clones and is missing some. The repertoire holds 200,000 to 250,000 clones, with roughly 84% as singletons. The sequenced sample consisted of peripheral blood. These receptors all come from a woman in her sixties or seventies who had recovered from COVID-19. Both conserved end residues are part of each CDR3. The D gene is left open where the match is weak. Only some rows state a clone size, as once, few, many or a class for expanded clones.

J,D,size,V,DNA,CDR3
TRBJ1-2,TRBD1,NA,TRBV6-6,TGTGCCAGCAGTTGGCCGGGACAGGGAAAAAACTATGGCTACACCTTC,CASSWPGQGKNYGYTF
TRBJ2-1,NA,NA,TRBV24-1,TGTGCCACCAGTGGAGGGGGGGCTGCCTACAATGAGCAGTTCTTC,CATSGGGAAYNEQFF
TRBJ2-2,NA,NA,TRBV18,TGTGCCAGCTCACCTGGGACAACGACCGGGGAGCTGTTTTTT,CASSPGTTTGELFF
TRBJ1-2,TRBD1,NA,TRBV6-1,TGTGCCAGCAGTGAGACCGGCAGGGGGCCCATTGGCTATGGCTACACCTTC,CASSETGRGPIGYGYTF
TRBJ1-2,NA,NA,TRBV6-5,TGTGCCAGCAGTCTGGGGGCCCGCTATGGCTACACCTTC,CASSLGARYGYTF
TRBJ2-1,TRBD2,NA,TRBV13,TGTGCCAGCAGCTCGGGACTAGCGACCTACAATGAGCAGTTCTTC,CASSSGLATYNEQFF
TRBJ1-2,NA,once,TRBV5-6,TGTGCCAGCAGCTTGTGGCAGGGGCGACCTAATGGCTACACCTTC,CASSLWQGRPNGYTF
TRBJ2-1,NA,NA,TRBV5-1,TGCGCCAGCAGTTTGGGTAACTCCTACAATGAGCAGTTCTTC,CASSLGNSYNEQFF
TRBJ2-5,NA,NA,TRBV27,TGTGCCAGCAGTTTATCCCCTAAGGGCGGGGAGACCCAGTACTTC,CASSLSPKGGETQYF
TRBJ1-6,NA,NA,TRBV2,TGTGCCAGCAATGAGATCGGGGTTACCAATTCACCCCTCCACTTT,CASNEIGVTNSPLHF
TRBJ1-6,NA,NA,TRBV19,TGTGCCAGTAGCTCTGGAGATTCACCCCTCCACTTT,CASSSGDSPLHF
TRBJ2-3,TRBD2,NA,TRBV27,TGTGCCAGCAGTTTAGGGACTAGCGGGACCACAGATACGCAGTATTTT,CASSLGTSGTTDTQYF
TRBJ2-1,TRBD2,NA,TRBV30,TGTGCCTGGAGCCGCGGGAGCGCCTCCTACAATGAGCAGTTCTTC,CAWSRGSASYNEQFF
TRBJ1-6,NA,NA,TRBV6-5,TGTGCCAGCAGTTACGGGGCCTCTAATTCACCCCTCCACTTT,CASSYGASNSPLHF
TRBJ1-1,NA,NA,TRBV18,TGTGCCAGCTCACCCGGTGGCGGGGTTACTGAAGCTTTCTTT,CASSPGGGVTEAFF
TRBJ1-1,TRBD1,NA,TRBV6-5,TGTGCCAGCAGCGTAGACAGGGTCCCGGGCACTGAAGCTTTCTTT,CASSVDRVPGTEAFF
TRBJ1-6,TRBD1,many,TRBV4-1,TGCGCCAGCAGGGACAGGGATAATTCACCCCTCCACTTT,CASRDRDNSPLHF
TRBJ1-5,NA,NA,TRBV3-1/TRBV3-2,TGTGCCAGCAGCTCCGGGGGGGGGCCGGGCAACAATCAGCCCCAGCATTTT,CASSSGGGPGNNQPQHF
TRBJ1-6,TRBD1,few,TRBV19,TGTGCCAGTGGCCCGGACAGGGGGAATTCACCCCTCCACTTT,CASGPDRGNSPLHF
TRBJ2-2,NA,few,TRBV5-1,TGCGCCAGCAGCCTGGAGAGGGTCTCCACCGGGGAGCTGTTTTTT,CASSLERVSTGELFF
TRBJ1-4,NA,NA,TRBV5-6,TGTGCCAGCAGCTTGACAGCTTGGAATGAAAAACTGTTTTTT,CASSLTAWNEKLFF
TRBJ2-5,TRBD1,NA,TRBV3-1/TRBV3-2,TGTGCCAGCAGCCAAGGACAGGGACAAGAGACCCAGTACTTC,CASSQGQGQETQYF
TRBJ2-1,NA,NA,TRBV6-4,TGTGCCAGCAGTGATCTTCGGCGGAGCTCCTACAATGAGCAGTTCTTC,CASSDLRRSSYNEQFF
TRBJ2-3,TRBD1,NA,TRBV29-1,TGCAGCGCAGGGGACAGGGGGCGGACAGATACGCAGTATTTT,CSAGDRGRTDTQYF
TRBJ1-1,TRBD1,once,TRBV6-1,TGTGCCAGCAGAGAAGGGGGCATGAACACTGAAGCTTTCTTT,CASREGGMNTEAFF
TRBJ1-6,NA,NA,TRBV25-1,TGTGCCAGCAGTACACGGGTGGGGGCTTCACCCCTCCACTTT,CASSTRVGASPLHF
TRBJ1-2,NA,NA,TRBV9,TGTGCCAGCAGCGCCTACAGGGCAAACTATGGCTACACCTTC,CASSAYRANYGYTF
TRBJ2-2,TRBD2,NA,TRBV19,TGTGCCAGTAGCGGACTAGTAACGACCGGGGAGCTGTTTTTT,CASSGLVTTGELFF
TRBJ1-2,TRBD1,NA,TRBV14,TGTGCCAGCAGCCAACAGGGGGCGCGGGGCTACACCTTC,CASSQQGARGYTF
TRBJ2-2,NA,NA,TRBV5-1,TGCGCCAGCAGCCCTACAGGGCCTGGGACCGGGGAGCTGTTTTTT,CASSPTGPGTGELFF
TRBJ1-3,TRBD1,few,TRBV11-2,TGTGCCAGCAGCAGTAGGACAGGGTCTGGAAACACCATATATTTT,CASSSRTGSGNTIYF